A single sample is the source of the 27 T cell receptor beta chains below, sequenced in a study of beta chain features in type 1 diabetes (dated by TCRdb to between 2017 and 2018). Preparation of the library involved the immunoSEQ multiplex PCR assay. The High Capacity cDNA Reverse Transcription Kit was used to reverse transcribe all of the isolated RNA, meaning that expressed TCRB transcripts were what got sequenced. TCRdb obtained this table from immuneACCESS and retained in-frame rearrangements with V and J assigned. These tables miss some clones; where compared with another copy, unresolved V genes account for less than half of the shortfall, and the remainder is unexplained. The table for this sample lists fewer than 350,000 clones; 7.5% to 9.5% of them were counted only once. The ten largest account for more than 1% of the sample. Sequencing input: central memory CD4+ T cells from blood. These receptors all stem from a woman between 18 and 29 years old in good health.

This clone appeared many times. This chain connects TRBV23-1 to TRBJ2-4; maybe TRBD2 (5 bases). TRBV23-1 is identified as an open reading frame with a role that is uncertain. The CDR3 spans 15 residues. V was clipped by 0 bases and J by 7 bases, with 13 bases between them. The CDR3, as DNA: TGCGCCAGCAGTCAATCGCTAGGAGGTCGGAACATTCAGTACTTC. Translating it yields CASSQSLGGRNIQYF.

This clone was seen only a few times. The chain combines TRBV5-6 with TRBJ1-1, with D possibly TRBD1 on 6 matching bases. The germline CDR1 and CDR2 sequences are SGHDT and YYEEEE. The CDR3 contains 18 residues. V was cut by 0 bases and J by 0 bases, with 18 bases left in between. The CDR3 is CASSLDREVRRMNTEAFF. The CDR3 DNA reads TGTGCCAGCAGCTTGGACAGGGAGGTTAGAAGGATGAACACTGAAGCTTTCTTT.

This chain connects TRBV29-1 to TRBJ2-7; D remains unclear. The germline V and J ends were trimmed by 4 bases and 4 bases, with 11 bases remaining between them. Germline V gene lookup returns CDR1 SQVTM and CDR2 ANQGSEA. The CDR3 is made up of 12 amino acids. Here the CDR3 reads CSVGPDGYEQYF. The DNA for the CDR3 is TGCAGCGTTGGCCCGGACGGGTACGAGCAGTACTTC.

This clone occurred a few times. The genes are TRBV7-3 and TRBJ2-5; no reliable D call. Germline CDR1 and CDR2: SGHTA and FQGTGA. The CDR3 runs 13 residues. Deletions cut 0 bases from V and 5 bases from J, with 7 bases between. The CDR3 protein is CASSLTLRETQYF. The CDR3 DNA reads as TGTGCCAGCAGCTTAACGTTGAGGGAGACCCAGTACTTC.

This clone was counted a few times. The genes are TRBV29-1 and TRBJ2-2; the match to TRBD1 covers 10 bases. After removal of 2 bases from V and 4 bases from J, the junction contained 4 bases not matched to a gene. From germline, CDR1 is SQVTM and CDR2 ANQGSEA. CDR3 length: 15 residues. The CDR3 coding sequence is TGCAGCGTTGAATCCGGGACAGGGGTCACCGGGGAGCTGTTTTTT. Translating it yields CSVESGTGVTGELFF.

This clone was counted only a few times. The chain combines TRBV6-6 with TRBJ1-5; maybe TRBD1 (6 bases). CDR1 and CDR2 from the germline V gene are MNHNY and SVGAGI (reference sequence). Trimming shortened V by 5 bases and J by 4 bases, and 9 bases separated the two germline ends. The CDR3 is 13 residues long. The CDR3 protein is CASSTQGNQPQHF. The CDR3 DNA reads TGTGCCAGCAGTACTCAGGGGAATCAGCCCCAGCATTTT.

The chain combines TRBV7-9 with TRBJ2-3, with 8 bases lining up with TRBD1. V dropped 2 bases and J dropped 4; count of bases not matched to a gene: 5. There are 15 residues in the CDR3. Germline V lookup: CDR1 SEHNR, CDR2 FQNEAQ (reference sequence). As DNA, the CDR3 is TGTGCCAGCAGCTTAACCGGGACAGGCCCAGATACGCAGTATTTT. Its translation: CASSLTGTGPDTQYF.

Many counts were recorded for this clone. The chain employs TRBV5-1 and TRBJ1-1; weak D call: TRBD1 (5 bases). Germline-derived CDR1 and CDR2 are SGHRS and YFSETQ. CDR3 length: 14 amino acids. Trimming removed 0 bases from V and 0 bases from J, with 6 bases in between. The chain's CDR3 is CASSLEGLNTEAFF. The CDR3 nucleotides read TGCGCCAGCAGCTTGGAGGGGCTGAACACTGAAGCTTTCTTT.

This clone was seen a few times. This chain connects TRBV18 to TRBJ1-5; D gene ambiguous. Germline-derived CDR1 and CDR2 are KGHSH and LQKENI. CDR3 size: 13 residues. Trimming removed 2 bases at V and 5 bases at J, with 7 bases between. The CDR3 nucleotides read TGTGCCAGCTCACCAACAAGCCATCAGCCCCAGCATTTT. Encoded protein: CASSPTSHQPQHF. Looking up the rest from reference TRBV18 and TRBJ1-5 gives the full variable domain: NAGVMQNPRHLVRRRGQEARLRCSPMKGHSHVYWYRQLPEEGLKFMVYLQKENIIDESGMPKERFSAEFPKEGPSILRIQQVVRGDSAAYFCASSPTSHQPQHFGDGTRLSIL.

The genes are TRBV7-8 and TRBJ2-5; D possibly corresponds to TRBD1 (5 bases). The germline V gene has CDR1 SGHVS and CDR2 FQNEAQ. This CDR3 spans 14 amino acids. V shed 1 base and J shed 2 bases, with 8 bases lying between them. CDR3 in amino acids: CASSLGRQQETQYF. Written as DNA, the CDR3 is TGTGCCAGCAGCTTAGGAAGACAGCAAGAGACCCAGTACTTC. Combining the CDR3 with reference TRBV7-8 and TRBJ2-5 gives the whole variable domain GAGVSQSPRYKVAKRGQDVALRCDPISGHVSLFWYQQALGQGPEFLTYFQNEAQLDKSGLPSDRFFAERPEGSVSTLKIQRTQQEDSAVYLCASSLGRQQETQYFGPGTRLLVL.

The chain has TRBV6-1 and TRBJ2-5; D possibly corresponds to TRBD1 (5 bases). This CDR3 comprises 15 residues. V was shortened by 1 base and J by 9 bases, with 18 bases between the two germline ends. Per germline, CDR1 MNHNS and CDR2 SASEGT. Here the CDR3 reads CASSEGTPSLYPQYF. The CDR3 DNA reads as TGTGCCAGCAGTGAAGGGACACCTAGTTTATATCCCCAGTACTTC.

The chain is built from TRBV2 and TRBJ2-1, with a weak D call TRBD1 (6 bases). Trimming removed 7 bases at V and 9 bases at J, with 19 bases between. CDR3 length: 14 amino acids. The germline gives CDR1 SNHLY, CDR2 FYNNEI. In DNA, the CDR3 is TGTGCCAGCAACAGGGATGGGGGATTGAGTGAGCAGTTCTTC. Amino acid sequence: CASNRDGGLSEQFF.

The chain is built from TRBV7-2 and TRBJ1-4; D is ambiguous. Trimming took off 0 bases at V and 5 bases at J, with 7 bases between the two ends. Germline values: CDR1 SGHTA, CDR2 FQGNSA. The CDR3 extends over 14 amino acids. The CDR3 nucleotides read TGTGCCAGCAGCTTAGCTGGTCCGAATGAAAAACTGTTTTTT. Its translation: CASSLAGPNEKLFF. The full variable domain, rest sourced from reference TRBV7-2 and TRBJ1-4, is GAGVSQSPSNKVTEKGKDVELRCDPISGHTALYWYRQSLGQGLEFLIYFQGNSAPDKSGLPSDRFSAERTGGSVSTLTIQRTQQEDSAVYLCASSLAGPNEKLFFGSGTQLSVL.

The V gene is TRBV9, the J gene TRBJ1-2, with no clear D. CDR3 length: 16 residues. Germline CDR1 SGDLS, CDR2 YYNGEE. Trimming stripped 0 bases from V and 4 bases from J, with 16 bases between. CDR3 protein: CASSVAPDDSSYGYTF. Written as DNA, the CDR3 is TGTGCCAGCAGCGTAGCCCCAGACGATTCCTCCTATGGCTACACCTTC. Supplemented by reference TRBV9 and TRBJ1-2, the full variable domain reads DSGVTQTPKHLITATGQRVTLRCSPRSGDLSVYWYQQSLDQGLQFLIQYYNGEERAKGNILERFSAQQFPDLHSELNLSSLELGDSALYFCASSVAPDDSSYGYTFGSGTRLTVV.

This clone occurred a few times. This sequence joins TRBV28 and TRBJ2-4; D perhaps matches TRBD2 (5 bases). The germline V gene has CDR1 MDHEN and CDR2 SYDVKM. The CDR3 has 15 residues. With 8 bases removed from V and 0 bases from J, the gap between germline ends came to 14 bases. In DNA, the CDR3 is TGTGCCAGCGGCGACGAGGGATTAGCCAAAAACATTCAGTACTTC. Its protein product is CASGDEGLAKNIQYF.

The chain couples TRBV18 to TRBJ2-2; D is undetermined. Per the germline V gene, CDR1 is KGHSH and CDR2 is LQKENI. V was trimmed by 6 bases and J by 3 bases, leaving 2 bases between them. The length of the CDR3 is 11 residues. The CDR3 loop reads CASSHTGELFF. The CDR3 DNA sequence: TGTGCCAGCTCCCACACCGGGGAGCTGTTTTTT.

The chain uses TRBV5-1 and TRBJ2-1; TRBD1 might be the D (6 bases). Trimming took 0 bases from V and 6 from J, leaving 10 bases between them. The CDR3 extends over 14 amino acids. The germline CDR1 and CDR2 sequences are SGHRS and YFSETQ. The CDR3 sequence: CASSLGDTGNEQFF. CDR3 DNA sequence: TGCGCCAGCAGCTTGGGGGACACTGGCAATGAGCAGTTCTTC.

The chain has TRBV9 and TRBJ2-3; 11 bases align to TRBD2. The length of the CDR3 is 18 residues. V was clipped by 0 bases and J by 0 bases; unmatched bases: 6. CDR1 and CDR2 (germline): SGDLS, YYNGEE. The CDR3 region is CASSVGLAGNPSTDTQYF. In DNA form, the CDR3 reads TGTGCCAGCAGCGTAGGACTAGCGGGGAACCCTAGCACAGATACGCAGTATTTT.

This clone was detected many times. The rearrangement joins TRBV16 to TRBJ1-4; TRBD1 aligns across 7 bases. V was clipped by 2 bases and J by 6 bases; unmatched bases: 6. Germline V gene data show CDR1 as KGHSY and CDR2 as FQNENV. The length of the CDR3 is 15 residues. CDR3 loop: CASSQRDRGDEKLFF. In DNA, the CDR3 is TGTGCCAGCAGCCAACGGGACAGAGGGGATGAAAAACTGTTTTTT.

This chain connects TRBV9 to TRBJ2-3; D remains ambiguous. Germline lookup yields CDR1 SGDLS and CDR2 YYNGEE. The CDR3 is 15 amino acids. V lost 0 bases, J lost 6 bases, and 14 bases lay in between. The CDR3 is CASSVEFARTDTQYF. DNA of the CDR3: TGTGCCAGCAGCGTAGAGTTCGCCAGAACGGATACGCAGTATTTT.

To note about this clone: Given a much more abundant clone one base away, this may be a read error. The V and J genes are TRBV5-4 and TRBJ2-6; D is perhaps TRBD1 (6 bases). This CDR3 is 18 amino acids long. Trimming removed 0 bases from V and 2 bases from J, with 15 bases in between. Per germline, CDR1 SGHNT and CDR2 YYREEE (reference sequence). The CDR3 DNA sequence: TGTGCCAGCAGCTTGGGGGGCCTAGGGGGAGCTGGGGCCAACGTCCTGACTTTC. Protein sequence: CASSLGGLGGAGANVLTF. Full variable domain (outside the CDR3, taken from reference TRBV5-4 and TRBJ2-6): ETGVTQSPTHLIKTRGQQVTLRCSSQSGHNTVSWYQQALGQGPQFIFQYYREEENGRGNFPPRFSGLQFPNYSSELNVNALELDDSALYLCASSLGGLGGAGANVLTFGAGSRLTVL.

The chain employs TRBV2 and TRBJ1-2; possible D gene TRBD1, 5 bases. Germline V gives CDR1 SNHLY, CDR2 FYNNEI. Trimming left V 8 bases short and J 4 bases short, with 11 bases between. The CDR3 is made up of 12 amino acids. Here the CDR3 reads CASGGGSYGYTF. The DNA of the CDR3 is TGTGCCAGCGGTGGGGGGTCCTATGGCTACACCTTC.

Only a few counts were recorded for this clone. V is TRBV6-1 and J is TRBJ2-7; perhaps D is TRBD1 or TRBD2 (5 bases each). The CDR3 is made up of 13 amino acids. Trimming cost V 6 bases and J 3 bases, with 12 bases left between them. Per the germline V gene, CDR1 is MNHNS and CDR2 is SASEGT. CDR3 protein: CASSEGPHYEQYV. The CDR3 DNA sequence: TGTGCCAGCAGCGAGGGACCCCACTACGAGCAGTACGTC.

The chain joins TRBV14 to TRBJ1-1; 8 bases are a match to TRBD1. CDR3 length: 14 amino acids. Trimming at V came to 0 bases and at J to 10 bases, leaving 7 bases not matched to a gene. Germline values: CDR1 SGHDN, CDR2 FVKESK. CDR3 sequence reads: CASSQEIRGRRAFF. In DNA form, the CDR3 reads TGTGCCAGCAGCCAAGAGATCAGGGGGCGTCGAGCTTTCTTT.

Written as DNA, the CDR3 is TGTGCCAGCAGTCCCGGAACCTCGGATGGCTACACCTTC. Amino acids: CASSPGTSDGYTF. The rearrangement joins TRBV2 to TRBJ1-2; no definite D call. The CDR3 length is 13 residues. Germline V gene data show CDR1 as SNHLY and CDR2 as FYNNEI. V lost 5 bases and J 6 bases, leaving 13 bases between the germline ends.

The rearrangement joins TRBV5-6 to TRBJ1-2; 8 bases fit TRBD1. Germline V CDR1 and CDR2: SGHDT, YYEEEE. J lost 4 bases, V lost 2 bases, and 1 base had no gene match. The CDR3 contains 13 residues. The CDR3 loop reads CASSFTGGYGYTF. Written as DNA, the CDR3 is TGTGCCAGCAGCTTTACAGGGGGCTATGGCTACACCTTC. The complete variable domain, with remaining parts taken from reference TRBV5-6 and TRBJ1-2, reads DAGVTQSPTHLIKTRGQQVTLRCSPKSGHDTVSWYQQALGQGPQFIFQYYEEEERQRGNFPDRFSGHQFPNYSSELNVNALLLGDSALYLCASSFTGGYGYTFGSGTRLTVV.

This clone has more than one count but fewer than ten. The gene calls are TRBV18 and TRBJ2-5; the D is unclear. Trimming took 3 bases from V and 0 from J, leaving 5 bases between them. The CDR3 spans 13 residues. Germline V CDR1 and CDR2: KGHSH, LQKENI. The CDR3 DNA reads TGTGCCAGCTCACCCCAGTACCAAGAGACCCAGTACTTC. This gives the protein CASSPQYQETQYF.